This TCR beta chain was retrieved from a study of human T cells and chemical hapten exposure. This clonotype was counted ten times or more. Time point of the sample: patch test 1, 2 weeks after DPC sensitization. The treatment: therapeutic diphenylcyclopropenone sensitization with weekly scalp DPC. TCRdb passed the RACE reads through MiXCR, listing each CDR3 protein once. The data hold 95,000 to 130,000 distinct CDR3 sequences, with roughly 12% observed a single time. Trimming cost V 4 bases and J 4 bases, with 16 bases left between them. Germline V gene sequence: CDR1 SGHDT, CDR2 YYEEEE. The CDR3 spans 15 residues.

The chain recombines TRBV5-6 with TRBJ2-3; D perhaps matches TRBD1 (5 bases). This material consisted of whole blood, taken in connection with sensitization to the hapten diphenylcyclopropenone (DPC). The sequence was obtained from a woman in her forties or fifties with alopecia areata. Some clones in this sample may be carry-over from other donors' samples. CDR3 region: CASSKGEWAADTQYF. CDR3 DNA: TGTGCCAGCAGCAAAGGGGAATGGGCGGCAGATACGCAGTATTTT.